The T cell receptor beta chain described here comes from a study of blood T cell repertoires in COVID-19. The overall study: The United States, Italy and Spain were the sources of the acute and convalescent COVID-19 samples.

V lost 1 base to trimming and J lost 8 bases, with 12 bases between them. Germline V gives CDR1 SGHAT, CDR2 FQNNGV. This CDR3 region has 14 residues. Some clones are missing from TCRdb's copy, which holds only in-frame ones; the method was immunoSEQ multiplex PCR. The sample yields around 69,000 clones, approximately 85% seen once. The source of this sequence is a man in his fifties with acute or convalescent COVID-19. Material: peripheral blood. The gene calls are TRBV11-2 and TRBJ2-1; TRBD1 might be the D (5 bases). The CDR3 DNA sequence: TGTGCCAGCAGCTTAGTCTCGGGCAGGGATGAGCAGTTCTTC. It specifies CASSLVSGRDEQFF.